The clone carrying this T cell receptor (beta chain) came up once. From blood CD8+ and CD4+ T cells, the TCR beta chain was sequenced. This specimen comes from a study of CD8 T cells in Susac syndrome. Per the germline V gene, CDR1 is SGHTA and CDR2 is FQGTGA. The CDR3 consists of 14 residues. The V end was cut by 4 bases, the J end by 6 bases, with 16 bases between. Random-hexamer reverse transcription was applied to about 0.45 to 1 ug RNA. Using its own MiXCR run on the immunoSEQ multiplex PCR reads, TCRdb lists one record per CDR3 protein. The table includes roughly 150,000 distinct CDR3 sequences, over 85% detected once.

The sequence was obtained from a human donor in good health. The J gene is TRBJ2-7, the V gene TRBV7-3; TRBD1 or TRBD2 may be the D gene (5 bases each). The sequencing sample was made of CD4+ T cells from PBMCs. In DNA, the CDR3 is TGTGCCAGCAGCTCCGGGACCCCTACGAGCGAGCAGTACTTC. It translates to CASSSGTPTSEQYF.